What follows are 19 T cell receptor beta chains derived from one specimen sequenced in a study of blood T cells in healthy people across ages. A second PCR of roughly 7 to 11 cycles used a sample-barcoded 5' primer and a J-beta primer mix. TCRdb re-derived calls from the 5' RACE reads in MiXCR, one entry per CDR3 protein. The table has fewer than 2,000,000 distinct CDR3 sequences, about two fifths seen once; the top ten hold about 21%. Sequencing was carried out using blood. The receptors come from a human donor in good health.

The rearrangement joins TRBV4-2 to TRBJ1-2, with 11 bases matching TRBD1. CDR1 and CDR2 from the germline V gene are LGHNA and YNFKEQ. The CDR3 contains 17 residues. V lost 0 bases, J lost 7 bases, and 10 bases stayed unmatched. CDR3 DNA sequence: TGTGCCAGCAGCCAAGAGCAGGGGACAGGGGGTACAACTGGCTACACCTTC. It encodes CASSQEQGTGGTTGYTF.

This chain links TRBV12-3 or TRBV12-4 with TRBJ1-1; D not certain. The ends were cut back, 3 bases at V and 11 bases at J, with 13 bases in the middle. CDR3 length equals 12 residues. CDR3 protein: CASSLSSISAFF. Here the CDR3 DNA reads TGTGCCAGCAGTTTGAGCTCCATCTCGGCTTTCTTT.

J is TRBJ2-1 and V is TRBV6-1; 8 nucleotides line up with TRBD2. Per the germline V gene, CDR1 is MNHNS and CDR2 is SASEGT. With 1 base clipped from V and 11 bases from J, the junction kept 10 bases outside the gene matches. The CDR3 length is 15 residues. Here the CDR3 reads CASSEEPAGAFKQFF. In nucleotides, the CDR3 is TGTGCCAGCAGTGAAGAGCCAGCGGGGGCCTTTAAGCAGTTCTTC.

Notes on this clonotype: One end of the junction fails to match germline, which may point to a read error. The V and J genes are TRBV20-1 and TRBJ2-5; TRBD1 matches at 11 bases. The CDR3 is made up of 15 amino acids. The V gene's germline CDR1 is DFQATT and CDR2 SNEGSKA (reference sequence). CDR3 amino acids: CNARVWDRGRETQYF. The CDR3 DNA reads TGCAATGCTAGAGTTTGGGACAGGGGGAGGGAGACCCAGTACTTC.

The rearrangement joins TRBV7-2 to TRBJ2-7; 14 bases are a match to TRBD2. This CDR3 is 18 amino acids long. Germline V gene data show CDR1 as SGHTA and CDR2 as FQGNSA. Trimming at V came to 8 bases and at J to 2 bases, leaving 14 bases not matched to a gene. The CDR3 loop is CASVPGTSGGQSPYEQYF. CDR3 nucleotides: TGTGCCAGCGTTCCAGGGACTAGCGGGGGTCAATCACCCTACGAGCAGTACTTC.

This clonotype was found a few times. The chain has TRBV15 and TRBJ2-1; D call uncertain. The V gene's germline CDR1 is LNHNV and CDR2 YYDKDF (reference sequence). There are 14 residues in the CDR3. Trimming removed 3 bases from V and 7 bases from J, with 13 bases in between. The CDR3 DNA follows: TGTGCCACCAGCAGGAGACCCACGTGGAATGAGCAGTTCTTC. Translating gives CATSRRPTWNEQFF.

The CDR3 loop reads CAISPGGLSDTQYF. The DNA for the CDR3 is TGTGCCATCAGTCCGGGAGGGTTATCGGATACGCAGTATTTT. The V call is TRBV10-3, the J call TRBJ2-3; 8 bases line up with TRBD2. Germline lookup yields CDR1 ENHRY and CDR2 SYGVKD. The J segment lost 6 bases and the V segment lost 5 bases, leaving 7 bases of the junction unmatched. CDR3 length: 14 residues.

Note on this clonotype: An end of the junction differs from the germline gene, which may be a read error. The chain is built from TRBV20-1 and TRBJ1-5; D perhaps matches TRBD1 (6 bases). The CDR3 length is 17 residues. Germline V lookup: CDR1 DFQATT, CDR2 SNEGSKA (reference sequence). The CDR3 protein is CSATRTDVDNSNQPQHF. In DNA, the CDR3 is TGCAGTGCCACAAGGACAGACGTAGATAATAGCAATCAACCCCAGCATTTT.

Regarding this clonotype: Compared with germline, one end of the junction differs, possibly owing to a read error. The chain joins TRBV25-1 to TRBJ1-5, with TRBD1 matching 8 bases. From germline, CDR1 is MGHDK and CDR2 SYGVNS. This CDR3 has 15 amino acids. The CDR3 loop is CASNEGQGIDQPQHF. The CDR3 DNA follows: TGTGCCAGCAATGAAGGACAGGGAATCGATCAGCCCCAGCATTTT. The whole variable domain, remainder taken from reference TRBV25-1 and TRBJ1-5, is EADIYQTPRYLVIGTGKKITLECSQTMGHDKMYWYQQDPGMELHLIHYSYGVNSTEKGDLSSESTVSRIRTEHFPLTLESARPSHTSQYLCASNEGQGIDQPQHFGDGTRLSIL.

This clonotype was counted only a few times. The chain combines TRBV15 with TRBJ2-7; 8 bases align to TRBD1. Per germline, CDR1 LNHNV and CDR2 YYDKDF (reference sequence). V dropped 1 base and J dropped 2; count of bases not matched to a gene: 4. The CDR3 sequence is 15 residues long. In DNA form, the CDR3 reads TGTGCCACCAGCAGAGGAGGGACAGGCCCCTACGAGCAGTACTTC. Protein sequence: CATSRGGTGPYEQYF.

In its sample, this clonotype was seen a few times. CDR3 sequence (DNA): TGTGCCAGCCGGGACAGAGGACCTGGGGCCAACGTCCTGACTTTC. It codes for CASRDRGPGANVLTF. This chain joins TRBV21-1 and TRBJ2-6; no DNA check was done on the table's D call, TRBD1. TRBV21-1 represents a pseudogene. The CDR3 is 15 amino acids.

This chain joins TRBV15 and TRBJ1-5; 8 bases fit TRBD1. The CDR3 totals 15 residues. V lost 1 base and J lost 4; bases outside the gene matches: 3. In germline, CDR1 is LNHNV, CDR2 YYDKDF (reference sequence). The CDR3 bases are TGTGCCACCAGCAGAGCTCAGGGGGCGAATCAGCCCCAGCATTTT. This gives the protein CATSRAQGANQPQHF.

This clonotype has a handful of counts. A read error is possible here, since a much larger clone lies one base away. CDR3 sequence (DNA): TGCAGCGTCCCACAGGGCTCTGGGGCCAACGTCCTGACTTTC. This sequence encodes CSVPQGSGANVLTF. V usage is TRBV29-1 and J usage is TRBJ2-6, with TRBD1 as a possible D gene (6 bases). Germline assignment: CDR1 SQVTM and CDR2 ANQGSEA. The CDR3 contains 14 residues. Trimming removed 6 bases at V and 0 bases at J, with 9 bases between.

Turning to this clonotype: One junction end does not reproduce the germline sequence, and a read error may be involved. The J gene is TRBJ2-3, the V gene TRBV4-3, with 10 positions matching TRBD2. Germline V gives CDR1 LGHNA, CDR2 YSLEER. The CDR3 sequence is 16 residues long. CDR3 coding DNA: TGCGCCGGCAGCCAAGGACTAGCGGAATTCACAGATACGCAGTATTTT. Protein product: CAGSQGLAEFTDTQYF.

There are many counts of this clonotype. The gene calls are TRBV5-5 and TRBJ2-1; unclear D gene. The CDR3 length is 12 residues. V was trimmed by 0 bases and J by 7 bases, leaving 5 bases between them. CDR1 and CDR2 (germline): SGHKS, YYEKEE (reference sequence). CDR3 nucleotides: TGTGCCAGCAGCTTGGTGGTGAATGAGCAGTTCTTC. Translated: CASSLVVNEQFF.

Only a few counts were recorded for this clonotype. This rearrangement joins TRBV7-2 to TRBJ1-4, with D hard to call. This CDR3 spans 14 amino acids. V shed 1 base and J shed 10 bases, with 13 bases lying between them. Germline V gene sequence: CDR1 SGHTA, CDR2 FQGNSA. The CDR3 spells CASSLGLGIGKLFF. The CDR3 DNA reads as TGTGCCAGCAGCTTAGGGCTAGGCATTGGAAAACTGTTTTTT.

The sample holds a few counts of this clonotype. This chain connects TRBV7-9 to TRBJ1-2, with 9 nucleotides matching TRBD1. Germline CDR1 and CDR2: SEHNR and FQNEAQ (reference sequence). Trimming removed 0 bases from V and 6 bases from J; junction bases left unmatched: 2. The CDR3 runs to 14 residues. CDR3 nucleotides: TGTGCCAGCAGCTTAGCGACAGGGGGGAATGGCTACACCTTC. Residues: CASSLATGGNGYTF. Full variable domain (outside the CDR3, taken from reference TRBV7-9 and TRBJ1-2): DTGVSQNPRHKITKRGQNVTFRCDPISEHNRLYWYRQTLGQGPEFLTYFQNEAQLEKSRLLSDRFSAERPKGSFSTLEIQRTEQGDSAMYLCASSLATGGNGYTFGSGTRLTVV.

The table lists this clonotype with many counts. This sequence joins TRBV4-2 and TRBJ2-7, with D hard to call. The CDR3 is made up of 13 amino acids. CDR1 is LGHNA, CDR2 YNFKEQ, per germline. Trimming took 4 bases from V and 3 from J, leaving 10 bases between them. CDR3 DNA: TGTGCCAGCAGCCTTGGCAGGTACTACGAGCAGTACTTC. Its protein is CASSLGRYYEQYF.

The chain links TRBV4-3 to TRBJ2-2, with D possibly TRBD2 on 6 matching bases. V dropped 1 base and J dropped 4 bases, with 13 bases sitting between them. The CDR3 extends over 16 amino acids. Looked up from germline, CDR1 is LGHNA and CDR2 is YSLEER. CDR3 protein: CASSQGLTRGTGELFF. The CDR3 DNA is TGCGCCAGCAGCCAAGGGTTGACTAGAGGCACCGGGGAGCTGTTTTTT.